Shown below are 4 T cell receptor beta chains from a single sample sequenced in a study of T cell responses to AZD1222 COVID-19 vaccine. Profiling relied on immunoSEQ multiplex PCR, and the TCRdb table lists in-frame clones only, not all of them. Here the sample spans approximately 120,000 clones, about 90% being singletons. The material sequenced was peripheral blood, taken on day 0 of AZD1222 vaccination. These receptors were taken from an adult in good health.

The V and J genes are TRBV6-5 and TRBJ2-5; no clear D. V shed 7 bases and J shed 4 bases, with 13 bases lying between them. Germline V lookup: CDR1 MNHEY, CDR2 SVGAGI. The CDR3 contains 13 residues. CDR3 coding DNA: TGTGCCAGCACCGGACCTGGGGTAGAGACCCAGTACTTC. Translating it yields CASTGPGVETQYF.

This clone was recorded once. The V and J genes are TRBV18 and TRBJ2-5; TRBD1 matches at 9 bases. There are 13 residues in the CDR3. The V gene's germline CDR1 is KGHSH and CDR2 LQKENI. Trimming at V came to 8 bases and at J to 0 bases, leaving 1 base not matched to a gene. The CDR3 protein is CASGTGNQETQYF. The DNA for the CDR3 is TGTGCCAGCGGGACAGGGAACCAAGAGACCCAGTACTTC.

V and J are TRBV4-1 and TRBJ1-1, with 9 positions matching TRBD1. Trimming at V came to 0 bases and at J to 5 bases, leaving 4 bases not matched to a gene. CDR1 and CDR2 (germline): MGHRA, YSYEKL. The CDR3 length is 15 residues. The CDR3 spells CASSQEVTGGTEAFF. DNA for the CDR3: TGCGCCAGCAGCCAAGAGGTGACAGGGGGAACTGAAGCTTTCTTT.

A word on this clone: Other DNA sequences from this sample encode an identical CDR3 as well. The chain has TRBV7-2 and TRBJ1-1; possible D gene TRBD1, 5 bases. Germline values: CDR1 SGHTA, CDR2 FQGNSA. CDR3 length equals 13 residues. V lost 3 bases and J lost 3, with 8 bases in between. Here the CDR3 DNA reads TGTGCCAGCAGCTTTGTCAGGGACACTGAAGCTTTCTTT. Its translation is CASSFVRDTEAFF.